The next 14 T cell receptor beta chains were all read from a single sample in a study of cytomegalovirus exposure and HLA in healthy donors. This PCR relied on a set of 60 Vbeta primers and 13 Jbeta primers. Sequencing was performed with immunoSEQ multiplex PCR; in TCRdb, only in-frame clones are kept and a portion is missing. The sample contains hundreds of thousands of clones, almost 85% of which appear only once. Sequenced sample: PBMCs. These receptors came from a woman aged 40 to 50 in good health and CMV-seronegative.

The chain uses TRBV27 and TRBJ2-7, with D possibly matching TRBD2 (5 bases). This CDR3 region has 14 residues. Deletions cut 6 bases from V and 1 base from J, with 13 bases between. Per the germline V gene, CDR1 is MNHEY and CDR2 is SMNVEV (reference sequence). As DNA, the CDR3 is TGTGCCAGCAGCCCTCATTCGGGGTCCTACGAGCAGTACTTC. Its translation is CASSPHSGSYEQYF.

This clone was seen more than once but under ten times. V is TRBV28 and J is TRBJ2-3; weak D call: TRBD2 (6 bases). The CDR3 runs to 12 residues. The ends were cut back, 7 bases at V and 3 bases at J, with 8 bases in the middle. The germline gives CDR1 MDHEN, CDR2 SYDVKM. The CDR3 protein is CASKRATDTQYF. Here the CDR3 DNA reads TGTGCCAGCAAGCGGGCGACAGATACGCAGTATTTT.

J is TRBJ2-5 and V is TRBV6-6; D might be TRBD2 (6 bases). The CDR3 extends over 13 amino acids. Looked up from germline, CDR1 is MNHNY and CDR2 is SVGAGI (reference sequence). V was pared by 6 bases and J by 5 bases, with 13 bases between. The CDR3 region is CASSPDYWETQYF. As DNA, the CDR3 is TGTGCCAGCAGCCCGGACTATTGGGAGACCCAGTACTTC.

The chain links TRBV29-1 to TRBJ2-1; D is uncertain. Trimming pared 5 bases from V and 0 bases from J, leaving 11 bases between. The CDR3 sequence is 14 residues long. Germline CDR1 and CDR2: SQVTM and ANQGSEA. The chain's CDR3 is CSVLVPSSYNEQFF. The CDR3, as DNA: TGCAGCGTTCTCGTACCCAGCTCCTACAATGAGCAGTTCTTC.

This clone was seen more than once but under ten times. V and J are TRBV6-6 and TRBJ1-1; tentative D call: TRBD1 (6 bases). CDR1 MNHNY and CDR2 SVGAGI come from the germline V gene (reference sequence). Trimming pared 5 bases from V and 8 bases from J, leaving 12 bases between. The CDR3 contains 12 residues. The CDR3 loop is CASSGWGGEAFF. The CDR3 bases are TGTGCCAGCAGTGGGTGGGGGGGCGAAGCTTTCTTT.

The chain recombines TRBV11-3 with TRBJ1-3, with TRBD1 as a possible D gene (6 bases). This CDR3 region has 15 residues. Trimming removed 4 bases at V and 5 bases at J, with 15 bases between. The germline CDR1 and CDR2 sequences are SGHNT and YENEEA. The CDR3 region has the DNA TGTGCCAGCAGCTCTCAGGGGTCGGAGAGAAACACCATATATTTT. Protein product: CASSSQGSERNTIYF.

The J gene is TRBJ2-7, the V gene TRBV19; tentative D call: TRBD2 (7 bases). V lost 5 bases and J lost 3, with 14 bases in between. This CDR3 spans 14 amino acids. Germline V gives CDR1 LNHDA, CDR2 SQIVND (reference sequence). The DNA of the CDR3 is TGTGCCAGTAGTTTACAGGGAGGGTACTACGAGCAGTACTTC. It encodes CASSLQGGYYEQYF.

The chain carries TRBV9 and TRBJ2-3; 7 bases line up with TRBD2. V dropped 5 bases and J dropped 3; count of bases not matched to a gene: 6. Germline V lookup: CDR1 SGDLS, CDR2 YYNGEE. The CDR3 runs to 14 residues. CDR3 sequence (DNA): TGTGCCAGCAGGGAAGGACTAGGGACAGATACGCAGTATTTT. This codes for CASREGLGTDTQYF.

This clone has only a few counts. This chain connects TRBV18 to TRBJ1-6; D may be TRBD1 (5 bases). V gave up 3 bases and J gave up 7 bases, with 13 bases separating them. Germline lookup yields CDR1 KGHSH and CDR2 LQKENI. CDR3 length: 15 residues. Here the CDR3 reads CASSPQGGENSPLHF. CDR3 DNA: TGTGCCAGCTCACCTCAGGGTGGGGAAAATTCACCCCTCCACTTT.

V usage is TRBV4-1 and J usage is TRBJ2-7; D is unresolved. V gave up 4 bases and J gave up 0 bases, with 13 bases separating them. The CDR3 is 15 amino acids. CDR1 is MGHRA, CDR2 YSYEKL, per germline. CDR3 amino acids: CASSPLGGSSYEQYF. CDR3 nucleotide sequence: TGCGCCAGCAGCCCCTTAGGCGGTAGCTCCTACGAGCAGTACTTC.

The chain is built from TRBV6-1 and TRBJ2-3; a possible D gene is TRBD2 (6 bases). The CDR3 covers 15 residues. Trimming cost V 7 bases and J 3 bases, with 17 bases left between them. Germline loops: CDR1 MNHNS, CDR2 SASEGT. The DNA of the CDR3 is TGTGCCAGCAACTCTCCGGGACTGCCTACAGATACGCAGTATTTT. Its protein product is CASNSPGLPTDTQYF.

V usage is TRBV7-2 and J usage is TRBJ2-5; TRBD2 matches at 7 bases. The ends lost 4 bases at V and 1 base at J; junction bases unmatched: 3. The CDR3 extends over 14 amino acids. From germline, CDR1 is SGHTA and CDR2 FQGNSA. The DNA of the CDR3 is TGTGCCAGCAGCTCGCGGGGGACCCAAGAGACCCAGTACTTC. It yields the protein CASSSRGTQETQYF.

This clone was recorded once. The chain is built from TRBV14 and TRBJ2-5; weak D call: TRBD2 (6 bases). CDR3 size: 17 residues. V was shortened by 4 bases and J by 2 bases, with 20 bases between the two germline ends. The germline V gene has CDR1 SGHDN and CDR2 FVKESK. The CDR3 nucleotides are TGTGCCAGCAGCCCCGAGGGACTCCTACCAGTTCAAGAGACCCAGTACTTC. Its protein is CASSPEGLLPVQETQYF.

In its sample, this clone was seen once. The chain employs TRBV2 and TRBJ1-1; no definite D call. V was pared by 4 bases and J by 5 bases, with 5 bases between. CDR1 is SNHLY and CDR2 is FYNNEI in the germline V gene. This CDR3 has 11 amino acids. CDR3 region: CASSVRTEAFF. CDR3 sequence (DNA): TGTGCCAGCAGTGTGAGGACTGAAGCTTTCTTT. The whole variable domain, remainder taken from reference TRBV2 and TRBJ1-1, is EPEVTQTPSHQVTQMGQEVILRCVPISNHLYFYWYRQILGQKVEFLVSFYNNEISEKSEIFDDQFSVERPDGSNFTLKIRSTKLEDSAMYFCASSVRTEAFFGQGTRLTVV.